The T cell receptor (beta chain) described here comes from a study of T cells in Graves' hyperthyroidism and ophthalmopathy. Uncontrolled infection, other autoimmune disease, pregnancy or lactation excluded patients. The PBMCs studied were ones that came from roughly 11 ml fresh peripheral blood. Points on this clonotype: Its antigen is currently unknown. A junction end diverges from the germline sequence, so it may reflect a read error.

Amplification yielded TCR beta CDR3 regions, with RNA transcripts as the source. The study used the HTBI primer set for a first-round RT-PCR of the TCR CDR3. TCRdb processed the multiplex PCR reads anew with MiXCR; each CDR3 protein has one entry. The data contain about 520,000 distinct CDR3 sequences, around a quarter of them singletons. The CDR3 sequence is 16 residues long. Per germline, CDR1 DFQATT and CDR2 SNEGSKA (reference sequence). Study conclusions and caveats: From stable hyperthyroidism, ophthalmopathy was set apart by a 13 V-J model. The model forecast ophthalmopathy, anticipating it by a median approximately 7 months before onset.

This rearrangement joins TRBV20-1 to TRBJ1-5, with 8 bases lining up with TRBD1. What was sequenced was blood. This TCR was recovered from a young woman with Graves' ophthalmopathy. The CDR3 nucleotides read TGCAGTGCTCGAGACGAAGGACAGGGAGGCAATCAGCCCCAGCATTTT. Translation: CSARDEGQGGNQPQHF.